This TCR beta chain was sequenced during a study of T cell changes during pregnancy in multiple sclerosis. CDR1 is KGHSH, CDR2 LQKENI, per germline. The V and J ends lost 6 bases and 4 bases respectively, with 12 bases between them. The CDR3 length is 13 residues. Sequenced by immunoSEQ multiplex PCR; TCRdb stores in-frame clones only, minus some. The table lists 40,000 to 60,000 clones, approximately 94% of them singletons, with 0.35% to 0.45% in the top ten. This clone is medium-sized by share. The material sequenced was CD4+ T cells from peripheral blood mononuclear cells, taken before pregnancy. The receptor was derived from a female donor with multiple sclerosis, enrolled in a pregnancy study. V gene TRBV18 combines with J gene TRBJ1-1, with TRBD1 as a possible D gene (6 bases). The CDR3 sequence is CASSLDSSTEAFF. The CDR3 nucleotides read TGTGCCAGCTCCCTGGACAGTAGCACTGAAGCTTTCTTT. Variable domain in full (rest from reference TRBV18 and TRBJ1-1): NAGVMQNPRHLVRRRGQEARLRCSPMKGHSHVYWYRQLPEEGLKFMVYLQKENIIDESGMPKERFSAEFPKEGPSILRIQQVVRGDSAAYFCASSLDSSTEAFFGQGTRLTVV.